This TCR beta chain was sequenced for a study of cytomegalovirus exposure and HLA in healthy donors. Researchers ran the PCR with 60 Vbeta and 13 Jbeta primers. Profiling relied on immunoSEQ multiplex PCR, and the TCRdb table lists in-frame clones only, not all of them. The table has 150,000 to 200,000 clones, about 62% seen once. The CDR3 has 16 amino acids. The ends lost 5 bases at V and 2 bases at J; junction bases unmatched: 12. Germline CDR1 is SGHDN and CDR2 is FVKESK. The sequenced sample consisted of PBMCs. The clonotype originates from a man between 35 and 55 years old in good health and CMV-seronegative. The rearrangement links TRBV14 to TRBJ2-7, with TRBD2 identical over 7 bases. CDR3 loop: CASSYTVGGTPYEQYF. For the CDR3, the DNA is TGTGCCAGCAGCTATACAGTCGGGGGGACTCCCTACGAGCAGTACTTC.